Listed here are 27 T cell receptor beta chains from one sample, sequenced in a study of CD8 T cells in ankylosing spondylitis. MiXCR was run by TCRdb on the 5' RACE reads, yielding one entry per CDR3 protein. The sample lists about 360,000 distinct CDR3 sequences; 20% to 25% were seen once. The specimen sequenced was blood, either unsorted or a sorted T cell fraction (not recorded which). These receptors came from a male donor with ankylosing spondylitis or in good health (not recorded which).

The V call is TRBV6-2 or TRBV6-3, the J call TRBJ2-2; D possibly corresponds to TRBD2 (6 bases). Looked up from germline, CDR1 is MNHEY and CDR2 is SVGEGT. The CDR3 sequence is 12 residues long. Trimming took 7 bases from V and 6 from J, leaving 9 bases between them. The CDR3 region has the DNA TGTGCCAGCACTTGGGGGGCCGGGGAGCTGTTTTTT. Translated: CASTWGAGELFF.

V and J are TRBV7-9 and TRBJ2-5; possible D gene TRBD2, 6 bases. Trimming pared 1 base from V and 7 bases from J, leaving 10 bases between. This CDR3 is built from 13 residues. Germline V CDR1 and CDR2: SEHNR, FQNEAQ (reference sequence). CDR3 region: CASSLGEEGTQYF. The DNA of the CDR3 is TGTGCCAGCAGCTTAGGGGAGGAAGGGACCCAGTACTTC.

This chain joins TRBV27 and TRBJ1-1; perhaps TRBD1 as D (5 bases). CDR1 and CDR2 (germline): MNHEY, SMNVEV (reference sequence). V dropped 8 bases and J dropped 5 bases, with 12 bases sitting between them. This CDR3 has 12 amino acids. The CDR3 sequence is CASRGVGTEAFF. CDR3 DNA sequence: TGTGCCAGCCGGGGCGTAGGGACTGAAGCTTTCTTT.

This clonotype has only a few counts. This sequence joins TRBV5-1 and TRBJ2-7; D may be TRBD1 or TRBD2 (5 bases each). Looked up from germline, CDR1 is SGHRS and CDR2 is YFSETQ. CDR3 size: 15 residues. V was pared by 2 bases and J by 3 bases, with 15 bases between. CDR3 nucleotides: TGCGCCAGCAGCTTTGAGGGGCGTTTTTTCTACGAGCAGTACTTC. It codes for CASSFEGRFFYEQYF.

This clonotype was seen only a few times. The V gene is TRBV11-2, the J gene TRBJ2-1; 11 bases are shared with TRBD1. The germline V gene has CDR1 SGHAT and CDR2 FQNNGV. Losses at the gene ends were 6 bases for V and 9 bases for J; bases not matched to a gene: 7. The length of the CDR3 is 14 residues. In DNA, the CDR3 is TGTGCCAGCAGTAAACCGGGACAGGGGGTTGAGCAGTTCTTC. Its protein product is CASSKPGQGVEQFF.

This clonotype was seen only a few times. This chain joins TRBV12-3 or TRBV12-4 and TRBJ2-5; TRBD1 matches at 10 bases. The CDR3 is made up of 16 amino acids. J lost 5 bases, V lost 5 bases, and 11 bases had no gene match. The CDR3 sequence: CASSEVATGGWETQYF. CDR3 DNA sequence: TGTGCCAGCAGTGAAGTGGCGACAGGGGGCTGGGAGACCCAGTACTTC.

This chain links TRBV29-1 with TRBJ2-1, with D unresolved. CDR1 is SQVTM, CDR2 ANQGSEA, per germline. CDR3 length equals 12 residues. Trimming took off 3 bases at V and 6 bases at J, with 9 bases between the two ends. The CDR3 spells CSVDGQINEQFF. The CDR3 DNA reads TGCAGCGTTGACGGTCAGATCAATGAGCAGTTCTTC.

There are a few counts of this clonotype. The chain uses TRBV7-3 and TRBJ2-1, with 8 bases aligning to TRBD2. Germline CDR1 is SGHTA and CDR2 is FQGTGA. This CDR3 comprises 18 residues. V dropped 1 base and J dropped 0; count of bases not matched to a gene: 8. CDR3 sequence: CASSLMALADISYNEQFF. In DNA form, the CDR3 reads TGTGCCAGCAGCTTAATGGCACTAGCGGATATCTCCTACAATGAGCAGTTCTTC.

This clonotype was seen a few times. The genes are TRBV14 and TRBJ2-3, with a possible D match to TRBD1 (5 bases). Trimming removed 4 bases at V and 2 bases at J, with 31 bases between. Germline CDR1 and CDR2: SGHDN and FVKESK. The CDR3 sequence is 21 residues long. The CDR3 is CASSPHLPGSIELVDTDTQYF. CDR3 in DNA: TGTGCCAGCAGCCCCCACCTCCCAGGGTCGATCGAGTTAGTGGACACAGATACGCAGTATTTT.

V usage is TRBV20-1 and J usage is TRBJ2-7, with a tentative D call TRBD1 (7 bases). V dropped 1 base and J dropped 7 bases, with 14 bases sitting between them. This CDR3 is built from 13 residues. Germline V lookup: CDR1 DFQATT, CDR2 SNEGSKA (reference sequence). Here the CDR3 DNA reads TGCAGTGCTAGAGTGGAGGGGGCGGGAGAGCAGTACTTC. Its translation is CSARVEGAGEQYF.

V gene TRBV12-3 or TRBV12-4 combines with J gene TRBJ2-7; the D is unclear. This CDR3 contains 12 residues. Trimming took 0 bases from V and 6 from J, leaving 6 bases between them. The CDR3 nucleotides are TGTGCCAGCAGTTTAGCGATTTCCGAGCAGTACTTC. Translated, it gives CASSLAISEQYF.

J is TRBJ2-3 and V is TRBV4-1; D may be TRBD1 or TRBD2 (6 bases each). CDR3 size: 15 residues. Per the germline V gene, CDR1 is MGHRA and CDR2 is YSYEKL. Trimming removed 4 bases from V and 5 bases from J, with 16 bases in between. For the CDR3, the DNA is TGCGCCAGCAGCCTTTTCGGGGGCGGTGAAGATACGCAGTATTTT. Translating it yields CASSLFGGGEDTQYF.

This clonotype was counted between two and nine times. The chain combines TRBV20-1 with TRBJ2-1; weak D call: TRBD1 (6 bases). The germline CDR1 and CDR2 sequences are DFQATT and SNEGSKA (reference sequence). V lost 5 bases and J 5 bases, leaving 16 bases between the germline ends. This CDR3 comprises 14 residues. The CDR3 protein is CSASQGWVNNEQFF. DNA for the CDR3: TGCAGTGCTTCTCAGGGGTGGGTGAACAATGAGCAGTTCTTC.

This clonotype showed up just a few times. This CDR3 reads CSGGEVTYEQYF. The CDR3 region has the DNA TGCAGCGGGGGGGAGGTTACCTACGAGCAGTACTTC. V usage is TRBV29-1 and J usage is TRBJ2-7, with D perhaps matching TRBD2 (6 bases). Per the germline V gene, CDR1 is SQVTM and CDR2 is ANQGSEA. V gave up 7 bases and J gave up 2 bases, with 12 bases separating them. CDR3 size: 12 residues.

This clonotype was observed a few times. This chain links TRBV12-3 or TRBV12-4 with TRBJ2-1, with 8 bases aligning to TRBD1. The J segment lost 3 bases and the V segment lost 6 bases, leaving 7 bases of the junction unmatched. The CDR3 extends over 15 amino acids. The CDR3 reads CASSVTGGYYNEQFF. CDR3 coding DNA: TGTGCCAGCAGCGTTACAGGGGGTTACTACAATGAGCAGTTCTTC.

This clonotype was counted between two and nine times. CDR3 sequence (DNA): TGCAGCGTTGAAGACCCTCAAGTATACGAGCAGTACTTC. It codes for CSVEDPQVYEQYF. V gene TRBV29-1 combines with J gene TRBJ2-7; D not certain. V lost 0 bases to trimming and J lost 4 bases, with 10 bases between them. CDR1 is SQVTM, CDR2 ANQGSEA, per germline. The CDR3 is 13 residues long.

This clonotype was recorded many times. The J gene is TRBJ2-5, the V gene TRBV12-3 or TRBV12-4, with a weak D call TRBD2 (6 bases). The ends were cut back, 7 bases at V and 5 bases at J, with 23 bases in the middle. CDR3 size: 16 residues. The CDR3 loop is CASTLYGGGMGETQYF. As DNA, the CDR3 is TGTGCCAGCACCCTTTACGGGGGTGGCATGGGGGAGACCCAGTACTTC.

This clonotype was picked up a small number of times. V is TRBV20-1 and J is TRBJ1-6, with TRBD1 as a possible D gene (6 bases). This CDR3 spans 13 amino acids. V lost 6 bases to trimming and J lost 0 bases, with 6 bases between them. From germline, CDR1 is DFQATT and CDR2 SNEGSKA (reference sequence). Here the CDR3 DNA reads TGCAGTGCGGACAGCTCCTATAATTCACCCCTCCACTTT. It yields the protein CSADSSYNSPLHF.

This clonotype has just a few counts. J is TRBJ1-1 and V is TRBV25-1; weak D call: TRBD1 (6 bases). The germline gives CDR1 MGHDK, CDR2 SYGVNS. Trimming left V 4 bases short and J 1 base short, with 7 bases between. This CDR3 is 13 amino acids long. The CDR3 region is CASSAGQNTEAFF. In DNA form, the CDR3 reads TGTGCCAGCAGTGCGGGACAGAACACTGAAGCTTTCTTT.

DNA for the CDR3: TGCGCCAGCAGCCAAGAGTTCGGACTAGTCCGGGAAGAGACCCAGTACTTC. This gives the protein CASSQEFGLVREETQYF. The V gene is TRBV4-1, the J gene TRBJ2-5, with 7 nucleotides matching TRBD2. CDR3 length: 17 residues. Germline V lookup: CDR1 MGHRA, CDR2 YSYEKL. The V gene end was trimmed by 0 bases and the J gene end by 3 bases; junction bases not matched to a gene: 10.

The rearrangement joins TRBV27 to TRBJ1-6; tentative D call: TRBD1 (6 bases). Germline V gene lookup returns CDR1 MNHEY and CDR2 SMNVEV (reference sequence). CDR3 size: 14 residues. The V gene lost 7 bases and the J gene lost 9 bases, with 16 bases spanning the gap. The CDR3 here is CASKGGFVGSPLHF. The CDR3 nucleotides read TGTGCCAGCAAAGGGGGTTTTGTTGGTTCACCCCTCCACTTT.

This clonotype has a handful of counts. The chain employs TRBV9 and TRBJ2-7, with a weak D call TRBD2 (7 bases). The ends were cut back, 4 bases at V and 6 bases at J, with 20 bases in the middle. This CDR3 region has 15 residues. In germline, CDR1 is SGDLS, CDR2 YYNGEE. The chain's CDR3 is CASSMGGPRMGEQYF. DNA for the CDR3: TGTGCCAGCAGCATGGGGGGGCCCCGGATGGGCGAGCAGTACTTC.

This clonotype was picked up a small number of times. The chain employs TRBV12-3 or TRBV12-4 and TRBJ2-1; D gene ambiguous. This CDR3 contains 13 residues. V was clipped by 5 bases and J by 9 bases, with 14 bases between them. CDR3 residues: CASSRTSLFEQFF. Here the CDR3 DNA reads TGTGCCAGCAGTCGCACCTCCCTTTTTGAGCAGTTCTTC.

This chain connects TRBV11-2 to TRBJ2-7; 8 bases are a match to TRBD2. CDR1 SGHAT and CDR2 FQNNGV come from the germline V gene. The CDR3 covers 14 residues. V dropped 3 bases and J dropped 4; count of bases not matched to a gene: 5. CDR3 amino acids: CASSFGSGGYEQYF. The CDR3 nucleotides read TGTGCCAGCAGCTTCGGGAGCGGGGGTTACGAGCAGTACTTC.

This chain uses TRBV5-5 with TRBJ2-7, with D tentatively TRBD1 (5 bases). Per the germline V gene, CDR1 is SGHKS and CDR2 is YYEKEE (reference sequence). The CDR3 has 13 residues. V gave up 4 bases and J gave up 3 bases, with 11 bases separating them. DNA for the CDR3: TGTGCCAGCAGCCGAGACAGCCTCTACGAGCAGTACTTC. Protein sequence: CASSRDSLYEQYF.

The chain combines TRBV6-1 with TRBJ1-2, with D uncertain. The CDR3 runs 14 residues. The germline V gene has CDR1 MNHNS and CDR2 SASEGT. Trimming pared 8 bases from V and 4 bases from J, leaving 17 bases between. CDR3 amino acids: CASYSRGVGYGYTF. The CDR3 DNA sequence: TGTGCCAGCTACTCTCGGGGAGTTGGCTATGGCTACACCTTC.

The chain is built from TRBV6-5 and TRBJ2-7; perhaps TRBD2 as D (6 bases). V lost 4 bases, J lost 6 bases, and 16 bases lay in between. The CDR3 has 14 residues. Germline CDR1 and CDR2: MNHEY and SVGAGI. The CDR3 DNA reads as TGTGCCAGCAGTTCGGGGAGGCAGGTTGTCGAGCAGTACTTC. Translation: CASSSGRQVVEQYF.